These 16 T cell receptor beta chains were all obtained from the same sample, sequenced in a study of blood T cell repertoires in COVID-19. Profiling relied on immunoSEQ multiplex PCR, and the TCRdb table lists in-frame clones only, not all of them. Of about 60,000 clones listed, around 87% are singletons. Sequenced: peripheral blood. All receptors come from a man aged 55 to 70 with active COVID-19.

This chain connects TRBV6-5 to TRBJ1-2; 8 bases match TRBD1. This CDR3 contains 13 residues. The germline V gene has CDR1 MNHEY and CDR2 SVGAGI. V was clipped by 7 bases and J by 7 bases; unmatched bases: 8. The CDR3 nucleotides read TGTGCCAGCAACATAGGACAGGGACCTGGCTACACCTTC. Its protein is CASNIGQGPGYTF.

The rearrangement joins TRBV5-4 to TRBJ2-3; TRBD2 matches 8 bases. Germline loops: CDR1 SGHNT, CDR2 YYREEE (reference sequence). The CDR3 has 15 residues. The junction had 7 bases not matched to a gene; V was cut back by 2 bases and J by 5 bases. The CDR3 reads CASSFTSGPEDTQYF. The CDR3 DNA sequence: TGTGCCAGCAGCTTCACTAGCGGACCGGAAGATACGCAGTATTTT. Filled out from reference TRBV5-4 and TRBJ2-3, the complete variable domain reads ETGVTQSPTHLIKTRGQQVTLRCSSQSGHNTVSWYQQALGQGPQFIFQYYREEENGRGNFPPRFSGLQFPNYSSELNVNALELDDSALYLCASSFTSGPEDTQYFGPGTRLTVL.

CDR3 loop: CASSTGQGHEKLFF. The CDR3 DNA sequence: TGTGCCAGCAGCACGGGACAGGGACATGAAAAACTGTTTTTT. This rearrangement joins TRBV7-9 to TRBJ1-4, with TRBD1 identical over 9 bases. The CDR3 is 14 amino acids. Germline lookup yields CDR1 SEHNR and CDR2 FQNEAQ (reference sequence). V lost 5 bases and J lost 6; bases outside the gene matches: 4.

The chain has TRBV3-1 (or the pseudogene TRBV3-2) and TRBJ2-3, with a weak D call TRBD2 (5 bases). Deletions cut 4 bases from V and 7 bases from J, with 12 bases between. Germline loops: CDR1 LGHDT, CDR2 YNNKEL (reference sequence). This CDR3 region has 13 residues. CDR3: CASSRDYRNTQYF. CDR3 sequence (DNA): TGTGCCAGCAGCCGAGACTACCGAAATACGCAGTATTTT.

The chain links TRBV7-3 to TRBJ1-2; 8 bases line up with TRBD1. Losses at the gene ends were 1 base for V and 4 bases for J; bases not matched to a gene: 8. This CDR3 is built from 16 residues. The V gene's germline CDR1 is SGHTA and CDR2 FQGTGA. CDR3 sequence reads: CASSLMGDRTGYGYTF. CDR3 nucleotides: TGTGCCAGCAGCTTAATGGGGGACAGGACTGGCTATGGCTACACCTTC.

V and J are TRBV27 and TRBJ2-5, with TRBD1 identical over 8 bases. V shed 5 bases, J shed 3 bases, and the junction held 5 bases outside the gene matches. CDR3 length: 14 residues. Per germline, CDR1 MNHEY and CDR2 SMNVEV (reference sequence). CDR3 nucleotides: TGTGCCAGCAGTAGGACAGGGTCGAAAGAGACCCAGTACTTC. Protein: CASSRTGSKETQYF.

This clone was counted a single time. The gene calls are TRBV2 and TRBJ2-1; D ambiguous. The CDR3 has 13 residues. CDR1 and CDR2 (germline): SNHLY, FYNNEI. Between the trimmed V and J ends, which lost 7 bases and 10 bases, there was a span of 17 bases. Here the CDR3 reads CASKIVLLREQFF. The DNA for the CDR3 is TGTGCCAGCAAAATCGTGCTTCTGAGGGAGCAGTTCTTC.

The CDR3 bases are TGTGCCAGCAGCCCTCGGGACATTAGCACAGATACGCAGTATTTT. Its protein product is CASSPRDISTDTQYF. The V and J genes are TRBV5-5 and TRBJ2-3; D is perhaps TRBD1 (6 bases). Trimming removed 4 bases from V and 0 bases from J, with 12 bases in between. Per germline, CDR1 SGHKS and CDR2 YYEKEE (reference sequence). The length of the CDR3 is 15 residues.

The chain employs TRBV9 and TRBJ2-2, with 8 bases aligning to TRBD1. The trim removed 3 bases at V and 6 bases at J, leaving 7 bases unmatched. The germline V gene encodes CDR1 SGDLS and CDR2 YYNGEE. The CDR3 has 15 amino acids. CDR3: CASSGLQTGAGELFF. The CDR3 region has the DNA TGTGCCAGCAGCGGGCTCCAGACAGGGGCCGGGGAGCTGTTTTTT.

CDR3 residues: CASKAGNYYNEQFF. The CDR3 DNA reads TGTGCCAGCAAGGCCGGGAACTACTACAATGAGCAGTTCTTC. This chain uses TRBV13 with TRBJ2-1; possibly TRBD2 for D (5 bases). Germline-derived CDR1 and CDR2 are PRHDT and FYEKMQ (reference sequence). V was shortened by 7 bases and J by 3 bases, with 13 bases between the two germline ends. This CDR3 comprises 14 residues.

The chain carries TRBV29-1 and TRBJ2-7; a possible D gene is TRBD1 (5 bases). Per germline, CDR1 SQVTM and CDR2 ANQGSEA. The CDR3 loop spans 15 amino acids. The germline V and J ends were trimmed by 5 bases and 2 bases, with 19 bases remaining between them. DNA for the CDR3: TGCAGCGTTCAGGGCGGACCGTATGAAACCTACGAGCAGTACTTC. This gives the protein CSVQGGPYETYEQYF.

The chain is built from TRBV3-1 (or the pseudogene TRBV3-2) and TRBJ2-3, with 10 positions matching TRBD1. The J segment lost 6 bases and the V segment lost 1 base, leaving 7 bases of the junction unmatched. Germline CDR1 LGHDT, CDR2 YNNKEL (reference sequence). This CDR3 is 16 amino acids long. This CDR3 is CASSQGWGTGADTQYF. The CDR3 region has the DNA TGTGCCAGCAGCCAAGGTTGGGGGACAGGGGCGGATACGCAGTATTTT.

The chain uses TRBV6-6 and TRBJ1-6; D is possibly TRBD1 (5 bases). Germline lookup yields CDR1 MNHNY and CDR2 SVGAGI (reference sequence). Trimming took 6 bases from V and 5 from J, leaving 11 bases between them. CDR3 size: 14 residues. The CDR3 region is CASRDTADNSPLHF. Written as DNA, the CDR3 is TGTGCCAGCAGGGACACGGCGGATAATTCACCCCTCCACTTT.

The chain has TRBV3-1 (or the pseudogene TRBV3-2) and TRBJ1-2, with 7 positions matching TRBD1. J was trimmed by 6 bases and V by 3 bases; bases with no gene match: 7. Germline values: CDR1 LGHDT, CDR2 YNNKEL (reference sequence). The CDR3 length is 14 residues. The CDR3 region has the DNA TGTGCCAGCAGCCAGGCGACAGGGAGAAATGGCTACACCTTC. Translation: CASSQATGRNGYTF.

The CDR3 protein is CASKVWVYDRGSYEQYF. The CDR3 region has the DNA TGTGCCAGCAAGGTCTGGGTCTACGACAGGGGTTCCTACGAGCAGTACTTC. V is TRBV27 and J is TRBJ2-7, with TRBD1 identical over 8 bases. The CDR3 extends over 17 amino acids. V trimming: 7 bases; J trimming: 1 base; junction bases outside the gene matches: 15. CDR1 is MNHEY and CDR2 is SMNVEV in the germline V gene (reference sequence).

This clone was counted a few times. The chain recombines TRBV7-2 with TRBJ1-5; the match to TRBD1 covers 7 bases. The trim removed 5 bases at V and 0 bases at J, leaving 7 bases unmatched. The CDR3 length is 16 residues. Germline CDR1 SGHTA, CDR2 FQGNSA. CDR3 bases: TGTGCCAGCAGCGCACGCAGGGGGGATAGCAATCAGCCCCAGCATTTT. Its protein is CASSARRGDSNQPQHF.